This T cell receptor (beta chain) was captured by sequencing in a study of blood T cell repertoires in COVID-19. Study as a whole: Material from acute and convalescent COVID-19 was sourced from the United States, Italy and Spain.

The authors' processing: Researchers report that nucleated cell counts were estimated from reference gene primer amplification. Clones were read by immunoSEQ multiplex PCR, and TCRdb kept only the in-frame ones, dropping some. V, J and clone size are taken as reported in that table, and D and trimming were inferred from the DNA itself. The sample consists of more than 150,000 clones, around 80% of them appearing once. Trimming cost V 0 bases and J 5 bases; bases outside gene matches: 8. The V gene's germline CDR1 is MNHEY and CDR2 SVGAGI. CDR3 size: 16 residues. V gene TRBV6-5 combines with J gene TRBJ2-5, with 8 positions matching TRBD1. The TCR comes from a man in his sixties who had been exposed to COVID-19. Sequencing was done on a sample of PBMCs or T cells enriched from blood (not recorded which). The CDR3 bases are TGTGCCAGCAGTTACTCTAGCAGGGGGCGCCGGGAGACCCAGTACTTC. Its protein is CASSYSSRGRRETQYF.